These 23 T cell receptor beta chains were sequenced from one sample in a study of T cell repertoires in cytomegalovirus infection. These receptors' antigens are unknown. MiXCR, applied by TCRdb to the reads, yields one record per CDR3 protein. In the table there are under 500,000 distinct CDR3 sequences, 42% of which are singletons. The material sequenced was cultured PBMCs, taken from culture after CMV antigen stimulation. These receptor sequences come from a human donor in good health (CMV status not recorded). Some clones in this sample may be carry-over from other donors' samples.

The rearrangement uses TRBV7-2 and TRBJ1-2, with 8 bases identical to TRBD1. CDR1 is SGHTA, CDR2 FQGNSA, per germline. CDR3 length: 16 residues. Unmatched junction bases numbered 12, after V lost 5 bases and J lost 4 bases. The CDR3 region has the DNA TGTGCCAGCAGCCCCCGGACAGGGAAGGATGGCTATGGCTACACCTTC. The encoded protein is CASSPRTGKDGYGYTF.

This clonotype has only a few counts. The chain is built from TRBV2 and TRBJ2-7, with TRBD1 matching over 11 bases. CDR3 size: 17 residues. V lost 5 bases and J lost 0; bases outside the gene matches: 9. Germline assignment: CDR1 SNHLY and CDR2 FYNNEI. The CDR3 region is CASSSRDRGFISYEQYF. CDR3 in DNA: TGTGCCAGCAGTTCCCGGGACAGGGGGTTCATCTCCTACGAGCAGTACTTC.

This clonotype turned up a few times. In DNA form, the CDR3 reads TGTGCCAGCACCGCATTTAGCGGGAGGACCTACAATGAGCAGTTCTTC. Protein product: CASTAFSGRTYNEQFF. J is TRBJ2-1 and V is TRBV7-6; 10 bases agree with TRBD2. CDR3 length: 16 amino acids. Germline trimming cut 7 bases from V and 2 bases from J; bases unmatched to any gene: 8. CDR1 and CDR2 (germline): SGHVS, FNYEAQ. The variable domain in full, completed from reference TRBV7-6 and TRBJ2-1, reads GAGVSQSPRYKVTKRGQDVALRCDPISGHVSLYWYRQALGQGPEFLTYFNYEAQQDKSGLPNDRFSAERPEGSISTLTIQRTEQRDSAMYRCASTAFSGRTYNEQFFGPGTRLTVL.

J is TRBJ2-4 and V is TRBV19; D is possibly TRBD1 (5 bases). Germline lookup yields CDR1 LNHDA and CDR2 SQIVND (reference sequence). Trimming left V 2 bases short and J 1 base short, with 15 bases between. The CDR3 contains 17 residues. The CDR3 nucleotides are TGTGCCAGTAGTATAAGGGCAGGGCCCGTGGCCAAAAACATTCAGTACTTC. Translating it yields CASSIRAGPVAKNIQYF.

This clonotype was picked up a small number of times. V and J are TRBV5-1 and TRBJ2-1, with a possible D match to TRBD2 (5 bases). This CDR3 region has 16 residues. Between the trimmed V and J ends, which lost 2 bases and 0 bases, there was a span of 12 bases. CDR1 is SGHRS and CDR2 is YFSETQ in the germline V gene. The CDR3 here is CASSLIAKSSYNEQFF. The CDR3 coding sequence is TGCGCCAGCAGCTTAATAGCGAAGAGCTCCTACAATGAGCAGTTCTTC.

The chain joins TRBV7-2 to TRBJ2-7; tentatively, D is TRBD1 (6 bases). The ends were cut back, 2 bases at V and 3 bases at J, with 8 bases in the middle. The CDR3 spans 13 residues. CDR1 and CDR2 (germline): SGHTA, FQGNSA. The CDR3: CASSLTGLYEQYF. As DNA, the CDR3 is TGTGCCAGCAGCTTAACAGGGCTCTACGAGCAGTACTTC.

The sample holds many counts of this clonotype. V gene TRBV7-2 combines with J gene TRBJ2-1; perhaps TRBD1 as D (5 bases). The CDR3 length is 13 residues. Trimming cost V 4 bases and J 4 bases, with 8 bases left between them. Germline loops: CDR1 SGHTA, CDR2 FQGNSA. DNA for the CDR3: TGTGCCAGCAGCTCCAGGGCGTACAATGAGCAGTTCTTC. As protein: CASSSRAYNEQFF.

The CDR3 DNA is TGCGCCAGCAGCCAACTGGGGAATGAGCAGTTCTTC. Its protein product is CASSQLGNEQFF. The chain carries TRBV4-3 and TRBJ2-1; no definite D call. The V gene's germline CDR1 is LGHNA and CDR2 YSLEER. Trimming stripped 2 bases from V and 7 bases from J, with 6 bases between. This CDR3 contains 12 residues.

The chain employs TRBV6-1 and TRBJ1-6; D possibly corresponds to TRBD1 (6 bases). This CDR3 contains 15 residues. Germline V gene lookup returns CDR1 MNHNS and CDR2 SASEGT. Trimming removed 8 bases at V and 7 bases at J, with 18 bases between. The CDR3 loop is CASLLGTGMNSPLHF. In nucleotides, the CDR3 is TGTGCCAGCCTACTTGGAACAGGGATGAATTCACCCCTCCACTTT.

This chain uses TRBV11-2 with TRBJ2-7, with a tentative D call TRBD2 (5 bases). In germline, CDR1 is SGHAT, CDR2 FQNNGV. The CDR3 contains 13 residues. V was trimmed by 3 bases and J by 5 bases, leaving 11 bases between them. Written as DNA, the CDR3 is TGTGCCAGCAGCTTCTTGGGAGTCAACGAGCAGTACTTC. This gives the protein CASSFLGVNEQYF.

This sequence joins TRBV6-6 and TRBJ1-2; D ambiguous. This CDR3 region has 13 residues. Trimming took 5 bases from V and 8 from J, leaving 15 bases between them. CDR1 and CDR2 (germline): MNHNY, SVGAGI (reference sequence). In DNA, the CDR3 is TGTGCCAGCAGTGAGGAAGGCCCGGCGGGCTACACCTTC. Amino acids: CASSEEGPAGYTF.

This clonotype was detected a few times. The rearrangement uses TRBV20-1 and TRBJ1-1, with 8 bases identical to TRBD1. The V and J ends lost 0 bases and 3 bases, in that order; junction bases with no gene match: 3. There are 14 residues in the CDR3. Germline-derived CDR1 and CDR2 are DFQATT and SNEGSKA (reference sequence). CDR3 in DNA: TGCAGTGCTAGAGATAGGGACAGGTACACTGAAGCTTTCTTT. This gives the protein CSARDRDRYTEAFF.

The CDR3 DNA follows: TGTGCCAGCAGCTTAGACCACCTATACAATGAGCAGTTCTTC. It translates to CASSLDHLYNEQFF. The genes are TRBV7-2 and TRBJ2-1; no clear D. This CDR3 is 14 amino acids long. V gave up 1 base and J gave up 4 bases, with 8 bases separating them. CDR1 and CDR2 (germline): SGHTA, FQGNSA.

The chain uses TRBV15 and TRBJ2-3; D remains ambiguous. Trimming removed 5 bases from V and 5 bases from J, with 11 bases in between. Germline CDR1 and CDR2: LNHNV and YYDKDF (reference sequence). The CDR3 covers 13 residues. The CDR3 DNA sequence: TGTGCCACCAGCCCGAGGATCGGAGATACGCAGTATTTT. It encodes CATSPRIGDTQYF.

There are a few counts of this clonotype. The rearrangement uses TRBV11-2 and TRBJ1-5; D unresolved. Trimming removed 4 bases at V and 4 bases at J, with 11 bases between. From germline, CDR1 is SGHAT and CDR2 FQNNGV. The CDR3 extends over 14 amino acids. The CDR3 protein is CASSSISGNQPQHF. In nucleotides, the CDR3 is TGTGCCAGCAGCTCGATCTCGGGGAATCAGCCCCAGCATTTT.

A few counts support this clonotype. The J gene is TRBJ1-2, the V gene TRBV12-3 or TRBV12-4; D not certain. The CDR3 has 12 amino acids. Trimming took 8 bases from V and 7 from J, leaving 14 bases between them. The CDR3 DNA is TGTGCCAGCTTTTCCGGCGGAGGTGGCTACACCTTC. Its protein product is CASFSGGGGYTF.

The chain joins TRBV7-2 to TRBJ1-5, with unresolved D. V was trimmed by 5 bases and J by 2 bases, leaving 7 bases between them. The CDR3 is made up of 13 amino acids. Germline V lookup: CDR1 SGHTA, CDR2 FQGNSA. CDR3 amino acids: CASSVDGNQPQHF. CDR3 DNA sequence: TGTGCCAGCAGCGTCGACGGCAATCAGCCCCAGCATTTT.

This clonotype was counted at least ten times. The CDR3 region is CASSLALGSGGRSEQYF. The CDR3 bases are TGTGCCAGCAGCTTAGCCCTGGGTAGCGGCGGGAGGAGCGAGCAGTACTTC. The chain links TRBV7-2 to TRBJ2-7; 8 nucleotides match TRBD2. J was trimmed by 6 bases and V by 0 bases; bases with no gene match: 13. From germline, CDR1 is SGHTA and CDR2 FQGNSA. The CDR3 is 17 residues long.

This chain links TRBV6-5 with TRBJ1-1; 8 positions agree with TRBD1. The germline gives CDR1 MNHEY, CDR2 SVGAGI. The V and J ends lost 6 bases and 12 bases, in that order; junction bases with no gene match: 9. CDR3 length equals 12 residues. Here the CDR3 reads CASRTDRAGTFF. The CDR3 DNA is TGTGCCAGCAGGACGGACAGGGCGGGGACTTTCTTT.

The chain is built from TRBV5-1 and TRBJ1-4, with 11 bases aligning to TRBD1. The CDR3 has 17 amino acids. Losses at the gene ends were 4 bases for V and 8 bases for J; bases not matched to a gene: 13. Germline V gene sequence: CDR1 SGHRS, CDR2 YFSETQ. CDR3 in DNA: TGCGCCAGCAGCCCGGGACAGGGGGGTTTTTATCGCGAAAAACTGTTTTTT. Translating gives CASSPGQGGFYREKLFF.

The gene calls are TRBV20-1 and TRBJ2-1; 11 nucleotides line up with TRBD1. This CDR3 is built from 15 residues. The V gene end was trimmed by 6 bases and the J gene end by 6 bases; junction bases not matched to a gene: 10. The germline CDR1 and CDR2 sequences are DFQATT and SNEGSKA (reference sequence). The CDR3 region is CSAEQGDRGSNEQFF. Written as DNA, the CDR3 is TGCAGTGCGGAGCAGGGGGACAGGGGGTCCAATGAGCAGTTCTTC.

The rearrangement uses TRBV7-2 and TRBJ2-1, with 11 bases identical to TRBD2. Germline lookup yields CDR1 SGHTA and CDR2 FQGNSA. V trimming: 5 bases; J trimming: 4 bases; junction bases outside the gene matches: 4. The CDR3 spans 15 residues. In nucleotides, the CDR3 is TGTGCCAGCAGCCAACTAGCGGGGGAGTACAATGAGCAGTTCTTC. This translates into CASSQLAGEYNEQFF. Using reference TRBV7-2 and TRBJ2-1 for the parts outside the CDR3, the full variable domain is GAGVSQSPSNKVTEKGKDVELRCDPISGHTALYWYRQSLGQGLEFLIYFQGNSAPDKSGLPSDRFSAERTGGSVSTLTIQRTQQEDSAVYLCASSQLAGEYNEQFFGPGTRLTVL.

The chain carries TRBV6-5 and TRBJ2-7, with no clear D. This CDR3 is 15 amino acids long. With 6 bases removed from V and 0 bases from J, the gap between germline ends came to 15 bases. Germline V gene lookup returns CDR1 MNHEY and CDR2 SVGAGI. In DNA, the CDR3 is TGTGCCAGCAGCCCGGACGTTAAAAGCTCCTACGAGCAGTACTTC. It translates to CASSPDVKSSYEQYF.